This T cell receptor (beta chain) was observed in a study of T cell clones after liver transplantation. Overall study context: TCRbeta sequencing after a pre-transplant mixed lymphocyte reaction identified graft-donor-reactive clones, later tracked in post-transplant blood.

The CDR3 runs 12 residues. Trimming shortened V by 7 bases and J by 3 bases, and 7 bases separated the two germline ends. CDR1 is MNHEY and CDR2 is SVGAGI in the germline V gene. The assay was immunoSEQ multiplex PCR, and TCRdb's table has in-frame clones only and misses some. The sample lists about 75,000 clones, around four fifths occurring once. The chain recombines TRBV6-5 with TRBJ1-3, with D unresolved. The sequenced sample was CD4+ T cells from blood, obtained 48 months after liver transplant. The origin of this receptor is a human patient who received a liver transplant. Part of the T cell pool may stem from the graft donor. This CDR3 is CASKGFGNTIYF. CDR3 DNA: TGTGCCAGCAAAGGATTTGGAAACACCATATATTTT.